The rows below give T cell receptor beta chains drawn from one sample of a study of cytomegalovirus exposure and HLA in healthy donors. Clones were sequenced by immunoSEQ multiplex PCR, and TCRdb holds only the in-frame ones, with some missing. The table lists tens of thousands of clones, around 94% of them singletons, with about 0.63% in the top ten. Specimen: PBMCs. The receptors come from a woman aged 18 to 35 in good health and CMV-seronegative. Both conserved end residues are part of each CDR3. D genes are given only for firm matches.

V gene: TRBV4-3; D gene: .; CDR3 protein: CASSQDSGIQPQHF
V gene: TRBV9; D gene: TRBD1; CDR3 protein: CASHQPGQGTGELFF
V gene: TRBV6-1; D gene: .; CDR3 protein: CASSYATSYEQYF
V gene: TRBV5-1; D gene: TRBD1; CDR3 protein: CASKYTGQTYEQYF
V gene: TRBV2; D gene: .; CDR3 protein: CASSAQGPHTIYF
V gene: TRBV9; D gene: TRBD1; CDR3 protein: CASRRVRDRGPAARNYGYTF
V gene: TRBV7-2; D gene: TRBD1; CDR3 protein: CASSLVRDRPYEQYF
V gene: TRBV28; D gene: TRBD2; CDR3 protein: CASTGTSSYNEQFF
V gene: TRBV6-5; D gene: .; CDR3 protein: CASRYMTEETQYF
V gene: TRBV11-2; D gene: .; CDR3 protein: CASSAGLYGYTF
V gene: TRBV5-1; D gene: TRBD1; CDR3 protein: CASRTGDDNEQFF
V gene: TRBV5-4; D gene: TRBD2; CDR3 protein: CASILAGGGGDTQYF
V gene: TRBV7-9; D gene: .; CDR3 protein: CASLTGFQTGELFF
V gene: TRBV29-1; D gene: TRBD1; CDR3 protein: CSVAHRGYSYEQYF
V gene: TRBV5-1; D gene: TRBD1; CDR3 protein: CASSPGTGGSNTEAFF
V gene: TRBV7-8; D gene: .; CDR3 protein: CASTKRRLADTQYF
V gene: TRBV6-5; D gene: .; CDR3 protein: CASSIKPYTEAFF
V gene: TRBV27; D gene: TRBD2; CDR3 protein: CASSFSGGRRDTQYF
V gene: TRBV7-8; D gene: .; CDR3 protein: CASSLARVRINEKLFF
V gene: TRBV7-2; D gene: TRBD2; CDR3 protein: CASSLEGTSGRYYNEQFF
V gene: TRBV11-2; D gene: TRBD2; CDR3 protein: CASSLTGVGAGAQYF
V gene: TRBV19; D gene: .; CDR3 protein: CASRREGSGNTIYF
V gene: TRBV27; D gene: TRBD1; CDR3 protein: CASSPGQGSYNEQFF
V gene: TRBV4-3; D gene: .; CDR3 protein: CASSQVLGGSAFF
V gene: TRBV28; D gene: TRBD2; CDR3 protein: CASSSLARGGWNEQFF
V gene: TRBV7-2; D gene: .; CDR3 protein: CASSLGGDLRGGYTF
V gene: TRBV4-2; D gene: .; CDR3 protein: CASSQPQGFGYTF
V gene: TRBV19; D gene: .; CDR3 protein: CASSTAQGRITEAFF
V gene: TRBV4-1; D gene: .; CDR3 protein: CASSQVRSGSFYGYTF
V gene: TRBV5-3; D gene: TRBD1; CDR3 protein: CARSNRDREVVETQYF
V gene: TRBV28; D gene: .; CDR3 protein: CASSFRPGRGRYSNQPQHF
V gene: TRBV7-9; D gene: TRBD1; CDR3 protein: CASSPSGTGVGGYTF
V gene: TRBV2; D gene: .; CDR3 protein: CASSEQRQAGYTF
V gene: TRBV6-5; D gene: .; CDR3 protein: CASSYNGAGANVLTF
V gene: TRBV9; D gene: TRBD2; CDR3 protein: CASSVEGRWGGGAYEQYF
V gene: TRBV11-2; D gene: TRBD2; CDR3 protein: CASSLDGEGYNEQFF
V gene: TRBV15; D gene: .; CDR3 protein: CATRAGVSTDTQYF
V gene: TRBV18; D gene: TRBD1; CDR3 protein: CASSRQGALETQYF
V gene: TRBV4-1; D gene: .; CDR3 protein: CASSSVVSGNTIYF
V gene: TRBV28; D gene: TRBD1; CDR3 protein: CASSWDSFNTGELFF
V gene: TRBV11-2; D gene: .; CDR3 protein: CASSLGPGAWSYGYTF
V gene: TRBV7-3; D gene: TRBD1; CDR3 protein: CASSSGQGGSGELFF
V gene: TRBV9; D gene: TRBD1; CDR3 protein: CASSQTGAAGANVLTF
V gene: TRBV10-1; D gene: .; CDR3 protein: CASRVGMTNEKLFF
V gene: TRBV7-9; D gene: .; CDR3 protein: CASTQLHRDLQETQYF
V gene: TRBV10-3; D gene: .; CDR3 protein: CAISDPGENTEAFF
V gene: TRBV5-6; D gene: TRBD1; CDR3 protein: CASSLGQGALGYTF
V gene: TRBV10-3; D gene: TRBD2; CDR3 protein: CAIRAAGGYTDTQYF
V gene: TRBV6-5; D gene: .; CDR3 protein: CASRPGTTSGNTIYF